A selection of T cell receptor beta chains follows, all from one sample in a study of cytomegalovirus exposure and HLA in healthy donors. Clones were sequenced by immunoSEQ multiplex PCR, and TCRdb holds only the in-frame ones, with some missing. Among about 110,000 clones listed, approximately 86% were seen once. Source material: PBMCs. All receptors come from a man aged 35 to 55 in good health and CMV-seronegative. The CDR3 runs from the conserved cysteine through the conserved F or W. A D gene is named only where the DNA matches it firmly. Clone size is given for some rows only: seen once, a few or many times, or a class if the clone is expanded.

clone size	V gene	J gene	D gene	CDR3 protein	CDR3 DNA
-	TRBV23-1	TRBJ1-1	TRBD1	CASLTGGAEAFF	TGCGCCAGCTTAACAGGGGGCGCTGAAGCTTTCTTT
-	TRBV5-1	TRBJ2-7	-	CASSFGLTYEQYF	TGCGCCAGCAGCTTCGGTCTTACCTACGAGCAGTACTTC
-	TRBV28	TRBJ1-2	-	CASSGGFGYTF	TGTGCCAGCAGTGGGGGGTTTGGCTACACCTTC
-	TRBV19	TRBJ2-1	TRBD1	CASSTSPGQLHNEQFF	TGTGCCAGTAGTACATCCCCGGGACAGCTCCACAATGAGCAGTTCTTC
few	TRBV27	TRBJ1-1	TRBD1	CASRDRGRNTEAFF	TGTGCCAGCAGGGACAGGGGGCGGAACACTGAAGCTTTCTTT
-	TRBV2	TRBJ1-5	TRBD1	CASRPGQGLQPQHF	TGTGCCAGCAGACCCGGACAGGGGTTGCAGCCCCAGCATTTT
-	TRBV2	TRBJ1-5	-	CASSELYRDRQPQHF	TGTGCCAGCAGTGAACTGTACAGGGACCGTCAGCCCCAGCATTTT
-	TRBV5-4	TRBJ2-1	-	CASSLGGPPFNEQFF	TGTGCCAGCAGCCTGGGGGGCCCCCCCTTCAATGAGCAGTTCTTC
-	TRBV29-1	TRBJ2-1	TRBD1	CSVAPTTSGTGGNEQFF	TGCAGCGTTGCCCCTACGACCTCCGGGACAGGGGGCAATGAGCAGTTCTTC
-	TRBV5-6	TRBJ2-7	-	CASSLQHGEQYF	TGTGCCAGCAGCCTACAACACGGGGAGCAGTACTTC
-	TRBV4-2	TRBJ2-7	-	CASSQDSSYEQYF	TGTGCCAGCAGCCAGGACAGCTCCTACGAGCAGTACTTC
-	TRBV11-2	TRBJ1-1	-	CASSLRVNTEAFF	TGTGCCAGCAGCTTACGAGTGAACACTGAAGCTTTCTTT
-	TRBV28	TRBJ1-1	-	CASSLGHTEAFF	TGTGCCAGCAGTTTAGGGCACACTGAAGCTTTCTTT
-	TRBV2	TRBJ2-7	TRBD2	CASSRVAGGRYEQYF	TGTGCCAGCAGCCGAGTGGCGGGGGGAAGGTACGAGCAGTACTTC
-	TRBV4-1	TRBJ1-3	-	CASSQWDGSSGNTIYF	TGCGCCAGCAGCCAGTGGGACGGGAGCTCTGGAAACACCATATATTTT
-	TRBV5-5	TRBJ1-5	-	CASSLVAEFGVRNQPQHF	TGTGCCAGCAGCTTGGTAGCAGAGTTCGGGGTCCGCAATCAGCCCCAGCATTTT
-	TRBV5-4	TRBJ1-2	-	CASSVRSNSNYGYTF	TGTGCCAGCAGCGTACGGTCAAACTCTAACTATGGCTACACCTTC
once	TRBV5-1	TRBJ2-2	TRBD1	CASSPTGGSGELFF	TGCGCCAGCAGCCCGACAGGGGGCTCCGGGGAGCTGTTTTTT
-	TRBV5-4	TRBJ2-3	TRBD1	CASSSTGGWDTQYF	TGTGCCAGCAGCAGTACAGGGGGGTGGGATACGCAGTATTTT
-	TRBV30	TRBJ1-3	-	CAWSVNGGGNTIYF	TGTGCCTGGAGTGTAAACGGAGGGGGAAACACCATATATTTT
-	TRBV6-5	TRBJ1-1	-	CASSYGGSQTEAFF	TGTGCCAGCAGTTACGGGGGCAGTCAGACTGAAGCTTTCTTT
-	TRBV25-1	TRBJ1-6	TRBD1	CASTGTGLGSPLHF	TGTGCCAGTACCGGGACAGGGCTCGGCTCACCCCTCCACTTT
-	TRBV27	TRBJ2-7	TRBD1	CASSLIGQGAREQYF	TGTGCCAGCAGTTTAATCGGACAGGGGGCGAGGGAGCAGTACTTC
-	TRBV5-4	TRBJ1-1	-	CASSQERAYTEAFF	TGTGCCAGCTCCCAAGAGAGAGCCTACACTGAAGCTTTCTTT
-	TRBV29-1	TRBJ2-5	-	CSVERRADGKETQYF	TGCAGCGTTGAAAGGAGGGCCGATGGAAAAGAGACCCAGTACTTC
-	TRBV27	TRBJ1-1	TRBD1	CASSLGVDRGFGTEAFF	TGTGCCAGCAGTTTAGGTGTGGACAGGGGGTTTGGGACTGAAGCTTTCTTT
-	TRBV6-1	TRBJ2-7	-	CASSGSGFGYEQYF	TGTGCCAGCAGTGGATCGGGGTTCGGCTACGAGCAGTACTTC
-	TRBV15	TRBJ2-5	TRBD2	CATRDSGGPKETQYF	TGTGCCACCCGGGATAGCGGGGGGCCGAAGGAGACCCAGTACTTC
-	TRBV5-1	TRBJ1-4	TRBD1	CASSLGTGDEKLFF	TGCGCCAGCAGCCTCGGGACAGGGGACGAAAAACTGTTTTTT
few	TRBV7-8	TRBJ2-6	-	CASSIDTGANVLTF	TGTGCCAGCAGTATCGACACTGGGGCCAACGTCCTGACTTTC
-	TRBV4-2	TRBJ1-3	TRBD1	CASSQGTGLDTIYF	TGTGCCAGCAGCCAAGGGACAGGCCTAGACACCATATATTTT
-	TRBV28	TRBJ1-4	-	CASSSRAGELGKLFF	TGTGCCAGCAGTTCCCGAGCAGGGGAATTGGGAAAACTGTTTTTT
-	TRBV5-1	TRBJ2-7	-	CASRFLPAYEQYF	TGCGCCAGCAGGTTCCTACCCGCCTACGAGCAGTACTTC
-	TRBV5-1	TRBJ2-7	TRBD1	CASSLNRDSSYEQYF	TGCGCCAGCAGCTTGAACAGGGACAGCTCCTACGAGCAGTACTTC
-	TRBV9	TRBJ1-5	-	CASSVGQGNQPQHF	TGTGCCAGCAGCGTAGGACAAGGCAATCAGCCCCAGCATTTT
-	TRBV7-8	TRBJ1-1	TRBD1	CASSHRGLGNTEAFF	TGTGCCAGCAGTCACAGGGGGCTGGGGAACACTGAAGCTTTCTTT
once	TRBV7-9	TRBJ2-7	TRBD1	CASSFHPGQGNPVQYF	TGTGCCAGCAGCTTCCACCCGGGACAGGGAAACCCGGTGCAGTACTTC
-	TRBV11-2	TRBJ1-6	-	CASSFTREASPLHF	TGCGCCAGCAGCTTTACAAGGGAGGCTTCACCCCTCCACTTT
-	TRBV27	TRBJ2-6	TRBD1	CASSPDRGKSSGANVLTF	TGTGCCAGCAGTCCGGACAGGGGAAAAAGCTCTGGGGCCAACGTCCTGACTTTC
few	TRBV25-1	TRBJ1-6	-	CASAREGGSPLHF	TGTGCCAGCGCGAGGGAGGGAGGCTCACCCCTCCACTTT